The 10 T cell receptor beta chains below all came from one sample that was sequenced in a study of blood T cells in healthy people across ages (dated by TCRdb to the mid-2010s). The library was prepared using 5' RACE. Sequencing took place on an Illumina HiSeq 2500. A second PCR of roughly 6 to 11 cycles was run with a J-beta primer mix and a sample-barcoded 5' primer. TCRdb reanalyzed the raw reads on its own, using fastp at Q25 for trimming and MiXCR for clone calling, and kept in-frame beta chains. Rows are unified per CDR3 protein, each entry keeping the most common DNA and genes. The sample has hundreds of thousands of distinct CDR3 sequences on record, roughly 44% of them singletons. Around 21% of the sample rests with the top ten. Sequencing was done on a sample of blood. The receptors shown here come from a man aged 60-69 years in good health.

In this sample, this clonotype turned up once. The CDR3 region is CASSRGQNFVGAFF. In nucleotides, the CDR3 is TGTGCCAGCAGCCGGGGACAGAACTTCGTCGGAGCTTTCTTT. The chain has TRBV7-9 and TRBJ1-1; 7 nucleotides agree with TRBD1. Germline V gives CDR1 SEHNR, CDR2 FQNEAQ (reference sequence). The trim removed 5 bases at V and 10 bases at J, leaving 13 bases unmatched. This CDR3 comprises 14 residues.

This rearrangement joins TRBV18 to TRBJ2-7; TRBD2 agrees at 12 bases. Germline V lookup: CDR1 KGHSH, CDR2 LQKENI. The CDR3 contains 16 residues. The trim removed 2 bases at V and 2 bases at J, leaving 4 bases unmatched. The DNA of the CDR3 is TGTGCCAGCTCACCAGCGCTAGCGGGGGGGACCTACGAGCAGTACTTC. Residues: CASSPALAGGTYEQYF.

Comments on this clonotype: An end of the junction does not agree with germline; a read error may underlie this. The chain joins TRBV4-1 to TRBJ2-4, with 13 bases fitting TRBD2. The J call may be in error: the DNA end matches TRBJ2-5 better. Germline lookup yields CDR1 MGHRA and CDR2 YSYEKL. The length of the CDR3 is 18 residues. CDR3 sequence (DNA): TGCGCCAGCGGCCAAGACAGCACTAGCGGGGGGGCAGGAGAGACCCAGTACTTC. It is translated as CASGQDSTSGGAGETQYF.

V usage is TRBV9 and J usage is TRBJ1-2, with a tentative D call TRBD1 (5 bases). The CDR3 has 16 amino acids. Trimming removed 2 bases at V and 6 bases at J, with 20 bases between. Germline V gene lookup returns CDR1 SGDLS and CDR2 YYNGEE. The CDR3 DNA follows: TGTGCCAGCAGCGTTGACATAACCGGGACTTCTGATGGCTACACCTTC. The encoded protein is CASSVDITGTSDGYTF.

In nucleotides, the CDR3 is TGTGCCAGCAGTGGAGACAGGGGGCGAGACTTGACCCAGTACTTC. It encodes CASSGDRGRDLTQYF. The V gene is TRBV6-5, the J gene TRBJ2-5; 10 bases map to TRBD1. In germline, CDR1 is MNHEY, CDR2 SVGAGI. Trimming cost V 5 bases and J 7 bases; bases outside gene matches: 10. The CDR3 length is 15 residues.

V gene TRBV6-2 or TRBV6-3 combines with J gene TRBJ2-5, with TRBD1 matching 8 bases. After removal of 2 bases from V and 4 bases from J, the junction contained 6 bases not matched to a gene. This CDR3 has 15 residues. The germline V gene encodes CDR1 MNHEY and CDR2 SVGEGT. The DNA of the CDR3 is TGTGCCAGCAGTTACGCAGGAGGACAGGGAGAGACCCAGTACTTC. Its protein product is CASSYAGGQGETQYF.

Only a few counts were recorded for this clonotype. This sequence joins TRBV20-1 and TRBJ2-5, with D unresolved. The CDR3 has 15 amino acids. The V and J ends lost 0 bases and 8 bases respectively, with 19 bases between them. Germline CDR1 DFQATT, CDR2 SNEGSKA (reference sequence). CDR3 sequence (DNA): TGCAGTGCTAGAGATTGGGCACCCACCGGTAATACCCAGTACTTC. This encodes CSARDWAPTGNTQYF.

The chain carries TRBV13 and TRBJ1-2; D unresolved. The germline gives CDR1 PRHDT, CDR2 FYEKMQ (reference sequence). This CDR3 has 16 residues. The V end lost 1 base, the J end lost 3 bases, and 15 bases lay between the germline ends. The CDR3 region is CASSLVDNPGDYGYTF. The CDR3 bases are TGTGCCAGCAGCTTAGTTGACAACCCCGGGGACTATGGCTACACCTTC.

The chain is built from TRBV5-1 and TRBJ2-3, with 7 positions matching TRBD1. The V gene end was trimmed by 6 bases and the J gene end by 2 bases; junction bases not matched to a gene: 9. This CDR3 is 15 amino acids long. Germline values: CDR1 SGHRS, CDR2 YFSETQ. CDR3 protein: CASTLETGPTDTQYF. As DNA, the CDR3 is TGCGCCAGCACGCTCGAGACAGGGCCCACAGATACGCAGTATTTT.

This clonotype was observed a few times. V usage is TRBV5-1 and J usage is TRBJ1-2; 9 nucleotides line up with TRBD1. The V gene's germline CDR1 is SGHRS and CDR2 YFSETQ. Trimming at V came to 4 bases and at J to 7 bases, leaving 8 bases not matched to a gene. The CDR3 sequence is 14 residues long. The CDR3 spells CASSPGQGPGGYTF. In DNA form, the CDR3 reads TGCGCCAGCAGCCCTGGACAGGGGCCGGGTGGCTACACCTTC.